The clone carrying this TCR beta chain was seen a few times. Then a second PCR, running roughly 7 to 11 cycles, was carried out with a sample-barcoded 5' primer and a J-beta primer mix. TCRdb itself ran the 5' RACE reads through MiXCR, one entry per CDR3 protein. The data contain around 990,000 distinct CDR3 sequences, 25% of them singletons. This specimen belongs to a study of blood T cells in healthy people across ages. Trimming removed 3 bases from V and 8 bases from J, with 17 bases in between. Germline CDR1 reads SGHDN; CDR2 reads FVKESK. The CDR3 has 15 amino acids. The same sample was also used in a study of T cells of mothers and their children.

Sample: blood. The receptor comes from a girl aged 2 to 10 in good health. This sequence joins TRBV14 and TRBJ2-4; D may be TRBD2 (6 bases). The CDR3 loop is CASSQREAGLDIQYF. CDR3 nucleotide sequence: TGTGCCAGCAGCCAGAGGGAAGCGGGTTTGGACATTCAGTACTTC.